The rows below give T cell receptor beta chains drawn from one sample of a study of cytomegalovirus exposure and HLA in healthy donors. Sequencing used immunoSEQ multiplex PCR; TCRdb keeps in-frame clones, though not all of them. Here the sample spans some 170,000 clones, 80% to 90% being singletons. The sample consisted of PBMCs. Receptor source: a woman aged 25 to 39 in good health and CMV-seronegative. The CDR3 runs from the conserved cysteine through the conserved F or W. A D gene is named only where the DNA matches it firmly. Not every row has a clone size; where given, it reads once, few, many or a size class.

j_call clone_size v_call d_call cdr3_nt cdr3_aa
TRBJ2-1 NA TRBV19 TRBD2 TGTGCCAGTAGGATAGCGGGGGAGCAGTTCTTC CASRIAGEQFF
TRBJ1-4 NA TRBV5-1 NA TGCGCCAGCAGCTTGCGGGGTCAGGAGGGGGAAAAACTGTTTTTT CASSLRGQEGEKLFF
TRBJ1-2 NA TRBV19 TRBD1 TGTGCCAGTAGTGACAGGGTCTATGGCTACACCTTC CASSDRVYGYTF
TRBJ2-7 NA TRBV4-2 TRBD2 TGTGCCAGCAGCCAAGATGGGGATAGCGGGGGGCCCTCCTTC CASSQDGDSGGPSF
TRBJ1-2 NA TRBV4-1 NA TGCGCCAGCAGCCAAGTTGGAGCCAGCGAACACTATGGCTACACCTTC CASSQVGASEHYGYTF
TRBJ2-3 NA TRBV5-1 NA TGCGCCAGCAGCGTGGCCCGGGGGGCCGGCACAGATACGCAGTATTTT CASSVARGAGTDTQYF
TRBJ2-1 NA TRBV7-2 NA TGTGCCAGCAGCTTAGTAGGAAAAGCAGCAGGAAATGAGCAGTTCTTC CASSLVGKAAGNEQFF
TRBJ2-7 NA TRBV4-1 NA TGCGCCAGCAGCCAACCGGGACAATCCGACGAGCAGTACTTC CASSQPGQSDEQYF
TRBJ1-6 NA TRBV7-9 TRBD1 TGTGCCAGCAGCGAGGGGACAGGTCGTAATTCACCCCTCCACTTT CASSEGTGRNSPLHF
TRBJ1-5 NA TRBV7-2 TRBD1 TGTGCCAGCAGCTTAGATTGGTGGCAGGGGGGACAGCCCCAGCATTTT CASSLDWWQGGQPQHF
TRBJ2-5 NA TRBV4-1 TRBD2 TGCGCCAGCAGCCAGGGCGGGGGGGAGACCCAGTACTTC CASSQGGGETQYF
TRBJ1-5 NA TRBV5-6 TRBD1 TGTGCCAGCAGCCTGAATACAGGGGGCAATCAGCCCCAGCATTTT CASSLNTGGNQPQHF
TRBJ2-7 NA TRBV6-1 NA TGTGCCAGCAGTGAAGCGGATGGAGGCGGCTACGAGCAGTACTTC CASSEADGGGYEQYF
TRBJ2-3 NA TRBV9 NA TGTGCCAGCAGCCGACAGGTCGCGGATACGCAGTATTTT CASSRQVADTQYF
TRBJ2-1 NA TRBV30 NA TGTGCCTGGAGCCTTGGGAGCTCCTACAATGAGCAGTTCTTC CAWSLGSSYNEQFF
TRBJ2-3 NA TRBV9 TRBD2 TGTGCCAGCAGCGTAGAAGCGGGGGAGTCCAATACGCAGTATTTT CASSVEAGESNTQYF
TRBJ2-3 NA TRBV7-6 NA TGTGCCAGCAGCTTAGAGTTAGCGGGCACAGATACGCAGTATTTT CASSLELAGTDTQYF
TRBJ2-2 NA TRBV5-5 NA TGTGCCAGCAGCTTGGGGCGGGGGCTCACCGGGGAGCTGTTTTTT CASSLGRGLTGELFF
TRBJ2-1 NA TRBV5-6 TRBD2 TGTGCCAGCGCCTTGCGGCGGGGGACCTACAATGAGCAGTTCTTC CASALRRGTYNEQFF
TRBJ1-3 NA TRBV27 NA TGTGCCAGCAGTTTGGGGGGTTCCTCTGGAAACACCATATATTTT CASSLGGSSGNTIYF
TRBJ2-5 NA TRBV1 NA TGCACCAGCAGTCCCCGCCGACCCGGGACTAGCAGTCTTGCGGCCCAGTACTTC CTSSPRRPGTSSLAAQYF
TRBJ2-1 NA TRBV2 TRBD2 TGTGCCAGCAATCGAGAGCGGGGGGGCATGAACAATGAGCAGTTCTTC CASNRERGGMNNEQFF
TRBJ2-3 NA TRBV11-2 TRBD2 TGTGCCAGCAGGACCGGGACTAGCTTTTTCGGCATCCCAGATACGCAGTATTTT CASRTGTSFFGIPDTQYF
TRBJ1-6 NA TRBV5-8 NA TGTGCCAGCAGCTTGAAAGCCTCACCCCTCCACTTT CASSLKASPLHF
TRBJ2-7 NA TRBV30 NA TGTGCCTGGAGTGCGGAGTCCTACGAGCAGTACTTC CAWSAESYEQYF
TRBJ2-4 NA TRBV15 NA TGTGCCACCAGGGCCAGGTTGGGTAAAAACATTCAGTACTTC CATRARLGKNIQYF
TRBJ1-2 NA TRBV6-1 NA TGTGCCAGCAGTGATTGGCAGCAGGATGGCTACACCTTC CASSDWQQDGYTF
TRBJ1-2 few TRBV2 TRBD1 TGTGCCACCCCACAGGGGGTAGGCTACACCTTC CATPQGVGYTF
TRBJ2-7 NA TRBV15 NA TGTGCCACCAGCAGAGAGAGGTCACGAGGCTACGAGCAGTACTTC CATSRERSRGYEQYF
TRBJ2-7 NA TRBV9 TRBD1 TGTGCCAGCAGCGTAGAACAGGGGGTAAACGAGCAGTACTTC CASSVEQGVNEQYF
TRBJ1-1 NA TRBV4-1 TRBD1 TGCGCCAGCAGCCAAGAGGGACAGGGGAACACTGAAGCTTTCTTT CASSQEGQGNTEAFF
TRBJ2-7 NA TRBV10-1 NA TGCGCCAGCAGTGAGATGGGCAGCCCATCTTACTTC CASSEMGSPSYF
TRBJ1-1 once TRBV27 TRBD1 TGTGCCACTAACCGGACAGGGAGGACTGAAGCTTTCTTT CATNRTGRTEAFF
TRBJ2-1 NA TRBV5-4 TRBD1 TGTGCCAGCAGCCCCCACCCGTCCGGGACAGGGACCAATGAGCAGTTCTTC CASSPHPSGTGTNEQFF
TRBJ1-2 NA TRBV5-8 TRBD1 TGTGCCAGCAGAGGGACAGGGGGTGACTATGGCTACACCTTC CASRGTGGDYGYTF
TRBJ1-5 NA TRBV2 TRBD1 TGTGCCAGCAGTGACAGGGGGCGCAATCAGCCCCAGCATTTT CASSDRGRNQPQHF
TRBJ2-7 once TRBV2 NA TGTGCCAGCAGTTTGGACGGAGCGGAAGTCTACGAGCAGTACTTC CASSLDGAEVYEQYF
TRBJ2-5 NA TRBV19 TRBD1 TGTGCCAGTAAACACCGACAGGGGAGCCAAGAGACCCAGTACTTC CASKHRQGSQETQYF
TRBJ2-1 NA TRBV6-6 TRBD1 TGTGCCAGCAGTCCCACCCAGGGGGCCTTCTACAATGAGCAGTTCTTC CASSPTQGAFYNEQFF
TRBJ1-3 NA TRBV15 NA TGTGCCACCAGCAGAGATCTTTCGGGTGGAAACACCATATATTTT CATSRDLSGGNTIYF
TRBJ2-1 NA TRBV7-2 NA TGTGCCAGCAGCTTAGATCCATTCTCCTACAATGAGCAGTTCTTC CASSLDPFSYNEQFF
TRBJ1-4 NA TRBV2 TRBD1 TGTGCCAGCAGAGAGGACAGGCGGGGAAGGGATGAAAAACTGTTTTTT CASREDRRGRDEKLFF
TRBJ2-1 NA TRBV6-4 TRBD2 TGTGCCAGCAGTGACACGATGGTAGCGGGCACCAATGAGCAGTTCTTC CASSDTMVAGTNEQFF
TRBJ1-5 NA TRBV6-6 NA TGTGCCAGCAGTTACTTAGAACGGAGCAATCAGCCCCAGCATTTT CASSYLERSNQPQHF